The next 32 T cell receptor beta chains were all read from a single sample in a study of CD8+CD57+ T cells in acquired aplastic anemia. According to the study, genomic DNA was the template for TCR beta VDJ and CDR3 profiling. TCRdb reprocessed the reads with MiXCR, giving one entry per CDR3 protein. The profile shows around 230,000 distinct CDR3 sequences, around 60% of them singletons. The sequencing sample was made of sorted CD4+, CD8+, or CD8+CD57+ T cells (not recorded which) from PBMCs. The receptors shown here come from a human donor in good health.

This clonotype has only a few counts. The CDR3 carries no conserved terminal phenylalanine or tryptophan, so it likely arises from a read error. No DNA is shown, since the ends of the CDR3 on it are uncertain; the CDR3 is the one TCRdb lists. This chain connects TRBV7-9 to TRBJ2-1. The length of the CDR3 is 9 amino acids, counting both ends. Germline CDR1 reads SEHNR; CDR2 reads FQNEAQ (reference sequence). The CDR3 protein is CASSFVVAE.

This clonotype was detected ten times or more. The gene calls are TRBV27 and TRBJ2-7, with 9 bases identical to TRBD1. V gave up 5 bases and J gave up 2 bases; unmatched junction bases: 4. From germline, CDR1 is MNHEY and CDR2 SMNVEV (reference sequence). This CDR3 contains 14 residues. CDR3 in amino acids: CASSATGGTYEQYF. In DNA form, the CDR3 reads TGTGCCAGCAGTGCTACAGGGGGCACCTACGAGCAGTACTTC.

This clonotype was seen a few times. V is TRBV6-5 and J is TRBJ1-3, with D unresolved. The germline CDR1 and CDR2 sequences are MNHEY and SVGAGI. Trimming stripped 6 bases from V and 0 bases from J, with 12 bases between. This CDR3 has 15 residues. CDR3 coding DNA: TGTGCCAGCAGGCGAGAGTCCGGCTCTGGAAACACCATATATTTT. Translation: CASRRESGSGNTIYF.

To note about this clonotype: The junction departs from the called germline gene at one end, perhaps through a read error. The chain joins TRBV24-1 to TRBJ1-5, with D unresolved. Germline V lookup: CDR1 KGHDR, CDR2 SFDVKD. The CDR3 sequence is 14 residues long. CDR3 sequence reads: CASSLKPNNQPQHF. CDR3 DNA sequence: TGTGCCAGCAGTTTGAAACCGAATAATCAGCCCCAGCATTTT.

The rearrangement links TRBV15 to TRBJ2-1; possibly TRBD1 or TRBD2 for D (5 bases each). Per germline, CDR1 LNHNV and CDR2 YYDKDF (reference sequence). The ends were cut back, 4 bases at V and 4 bases at J, with 17 bases in the middle. The CDR3 extends over 16 amino acids. As DNA, the CDR3 is TGTGCCACCAGCAACGTCGGGACGGTCCTATACAATGAGCAGTTCTTC. Translating it yields CATSNVGTVLYNEQFF.

This clonotype was found once. This chain uses TRBV7-9 with TRBJ2-3; perhaps TRBD2 as D (5 bases). This CDR3 is 13 amino acids long. The V end was cut by 2 bases, the J end by 4 bases, with 7 bases between. The germline gives CDR1 SEHNR, CDR2 FQNEAQ (reference sequence). In DNA, the CDR3 is TGTGCCAGCAGCTTACGCGGGTCAGATACGCAGTATTTT. Protein: CASSLRGSDTQYF.

The chain carries TRBV7-2 and TRBJ2-5; 12 bases fit TRBD2. The ends lost 5 bases at V and 5 bases at J; junction bases unmatched: 9. The CDR3 is 16 residues long. Germline V lookup: CDR1 SGHTA, CDR2 FQGNSA. In nucleotides, the CDR3 is TGTGCCAGCAGCGGCCGACTAGCGGGAGTGGGGGAGACCCAGTACTTC. This sequence encodes CASSGRLAGVGETQYF.

The chain links TRBV24-1 to TRBJ2-3; possibly TRBD2 for D (5 bases). V dropped 4 bases and J dropped 5 bases, with 15 bases sitting between them. This CDR3 is 15 amino acids long. Germline CDR1 reads KGHDR; CDR2 reads SFDVKD. The CDR3 is CATSEAGNWGDTQYF. The CDR3 nucleotides are TGTGCCACCAGTGAGGCCGGGAATTGGGGAGATACGCAGTATTTT.

This chain connects TRBV11-3 to TRBJ1-1, with TRBD1 matching over 10 bases. Per the germline V gene, CDR1 is SGHNT and CDR2 is YENEEA. The CDR3 is 15 amino acids. After removal of 3 bases from V and 1 base from J, the junction contained 2 bases not matched to a gene. CDR3 nucleotide sequence: TGTGCCAGCAGCTTCGGACAGGGGGGGAACACTGAAGCTTTCTTT. It encodes CASSFGQGGNTEAFF.

This clonotype was recorded only once. This chain joins TRBV7-8 and TRBJ2-3, with a weak D call TRBD2 (5 bases). The CDR3 loop spans 16 amino acids. Germline CDR1 and CDR2: SGHVS and FQNEAQ. V was shortened by 5 bases and J by 4 bases, with 19 bases between the two germline ends. This chain's CDR3 is CASSPYTSSSADTQYF. CDR3 bases: TGTGCCAGCAGCCCCTACACTTCTAGTAGCGCAGATACGCAGTATTTT.

The sample holds one count of this clonotype. This chain uses TRBV7-8 with TRBJ2-7, with 13 bases matching TRBD2. Germline V gene data show CDR1 as SGHVS and CDR2 as FQNEAQ. Trimming cost V 4 bases and J 3 bases; bases outside gene matches: 3. The CDR3 is 15 residues long. The CDR3 bases are TGTGCCAGCAGCTCGGGACTAGCGGGGAACTACGAGCAGTACTTC. Translation gives CASSSGLAGNYEQYF.

The chain is built from TRBV7-8 and TRBJ1-2, with a tentative D call TRBD1 (6 bases). Germline assignment: CDR1 SGHVS and CDR2 FQNEAQ. This CDR3 has 16 amino acids. With 5 bases removed from V and 7 bases from J, the gap between germline ends came to 23 bases. The CDR3 DNA is TGTGCCAGCAGCCCAGAGGGGGGGGCAGTTGTTGGTGGCTACACCTTC. This translates into CASSPEGGAVVGGYTF.

In regard to this clonotype: A much more abundant neighbour one base away suggests this may be a read error. As DNA, the CDR3 is TGTGCCAGCAGCCTCACGACAGGGGTCACTGGAGCTTTCTTT. As protein: CASSLTTGVTGAFF. This chain connects TRBV7-9 to TRBJ1-1; 8 nucleotides line up with TRBD1. The CDR3 totals 14 residues. The germline gives CDR1 SEHNR, CDR2 FQNEAQ (reference sequence).

J is TRBJ1-4 and V is TRBV19, with a tentative D call TRBD1 (5 bases). This CDR3 is 15 amino acids long. Germline CDR1 is LNHDA and CDR2 is SQIVND (reference sequence). Trimming removed 9 bases at V and 9 bases at J, with 23 bases between. The CDR3, as DNA: TGTGCCAGCACCAGTCCCGGGACGATGAGCCAAAAACTGTTTTTT. This sequence encodes CASTSPGTMSQKLFF.

The rearrangement links TRBV15 to TRBJ2-5; possible D gene TRBD1, 5 bases. Looked up from germline, CDR1 is LNHNV and CDR2 is YYDKDF (reference sequence). The CDR3 length is 17 residues. The V and J ends lost 0 bases and 5 bases respectively, with 19 bases between them. CDR3 sequence reads: CATSRDRPQRKGETQYF. Written as DNA, the CDR3 is TGTGCCACCAGCAGAGATCGCCCTCAACGGAAGGGGGAGACCCAGTACTTC.

The V and J genes are TRBV5-5 and TRBJ2-7; the D call may be TRBD1 or TRBD2 (5 bases each). V shed 0 bases and J shed 5 bases, with 24 bases lying between them. Germline V lookup: CDR1 SGHKS, CDR2 YYEKEE (reference sequence). There are 18 residues in the CDR3. The CDR3 loop is CASSLEMGPGGRSHEQYF. The CDR3 nucleotides read TGTGCCAGCAGCTTGGAAATGGGGCCCGGAGGCCGCAGCCACGAGCAGTACTTC. The full variable domain, its missing parts supplied by reference TRBV5-5 and TRBJ2-7, is DAGVTQSPTHLIKTRGQQVTLRCSPISGHKSVSWYQQVLGQGPQFIFQYYEKEERGRGNFPDRFSARQFPNYSSELNVNALLLGDSALYLCASSLEMGPGGRSHEQYFGPGTRLTVT.

CDR3 loop: CATSRVAGGSSYNEQFF. The CDR3 nucleotides are TGTGCCACCAGCAGAGTAGCGGGGGGTTCCTCCTACAATGAGCAGTTCTTC. J is TRBJ2-1 and V is TRBV15; 10 bases are shared with TRBD2. J lost 0 bases, V lost 1 base, and 3 bases had no gene match. CDR1 and CDR2 (germline): LNHNV, YYDKDF (reference sequence). CDR3 length: 17 residues.

A remark on this clonotype: Because the CDR3 is missing its conserved closing phenylalanine or tryptophan, this is likely a read error. The chain has TRBV11-2 and TRBJ1-1; D gene unclear. The CDR3 is 14 residues long. Germline CDR1 SGHAT, CDR2 FQNNGV. In nucleotides, the CDR3 is TGTGCCAGCGGCTTAGTCTCCGGGTCGGGCGAAGCTTTCCTT. Amino acid sequence: CASGLVSGSGEAFL.

The chain links TRBV20-1 to TRBJ1-5, with TRBD1 matching over 10 bases. This CDR3 spans 17 amino acids. With 1 base clipped from V and 2 bases from J, the junction kept 8 bases outside the gene matches. CDR1 is DFQATT, CDR2 SNEGSKA, per germline (reference sequence). The CDR3 loop reads CSARVPAGTGGNQPQHF. The DNA for the CDR3 is TGCAGTGCTAGAGTGCCCGCCGGGACAGGGGGCAATCAGCCCCAGCATTTT.

On this clonotype: One base away lies a much larger clone, so this may be a sequencing read error. The gene calls are TRBV7-9 and TRBJ2-5; TRBD1 is a possible D gene (5 bases). The V gene lost 6 bases and the J gene lost 7 bases, with 15 bases spanning the gap. The CDR3 loop spans 13 amino acids. CDR1 is SEHNR and CDR2 is FQNEAQ in the germline V gene (reference sequence). The CDR3 DNA follows: TGTGCCAGCAGAGCAGGGTTGGAAGGGACCCAGTACTTC. Amino acid sequence: CASRAGLEGTQYF.

For the CDR3, the DNA is TGTGCCACCAGTGATTCCGGGACAGGGGGCCAAGAGAAGCAGTTCTTC. Translation: CATSDSGTGGQEKQFF. The chain has TRBV24-1 and TRBJ2-1, with TRBD1 identical over 12 bases. Germline loops: CDR1 KGHDR, CDR2 SFDVKD. J lost 11 bases, V lost 2 bases, and 9 bases had no gene match. There are 16 residues in the CDR3.

The V and J genes are TRBV12-3 or TRBV12-4 and TRBJ2-7, with 9 bases lining up with TRBD1. The CDR3 sequence is 15 residues long. J lost 6 bases, V lost 5 bases, and 11 bases had no gene match. CDR3 sequence reads: CASSAPGQGNPEQYF. The CDR3 bases are TGTGCCAGCAGTGCCCCGGGACAGGGTAATCCCGAGCAGTACTTC.

The genes are TRBV20-1 and TRBJ2-1, with 10 bases aligning to TRBD2. Germline lookup yields CDR1 DFQATT and CDR2 SNEGSKA (reference sequence). The CDR3 length is 14 residues. The CDR3 DNA reads as TGCAGCGTTGCGGGTAGCGGGAGGCGGAATGAGCAGTTCTTC. This gives the protein CSVAGSGRRNEQFF.

This chain uses TRBV27 with TRBJ2-3, with D perhaps matching TRBD2 (6 bases). Trimming pared 5 bases from V and 0 bases from J, leaving 12 bases between. The CDR3 is 15 residues long. CDR1 and CDR2 from the germline V gene are MNHEY and SMNVEV (reference sequence). This CDR3 reads CASSRRGTSTDTQYF. CDR3 DNA: TGTGCCAGCAGTCGGCGCGGGACTAGCACAGATACGCAGTATTTT.

The chain is built from TRBV24-1 and TRBJ2-5, with D perhaps matching TRBD2 (5 bases). The V end was cut by 0 bases, the J end by 5 bases, with 18 bases between. The CDR3 spans 17 residues. CDR1 and CDR2 (germline): KGHDR, SFDVKD. As DNA, the CDR3 is TGTGCCACCAGTGATTTGGGAGGCGGACCCCGTGGGGAGACCCAGTACTTC. Translated, it gives CATSDLGGGPRGETQYF.

This chain connects TRBV9 to TRBJ1-1; D is unclear. Germline CDR1 SGDLS, CDR2 YYNGEE. The CDR3 consists of 16 residues. Trimming removed 3 bases at V and 4 bases at J, with 19 bases between. CDR3 in DNA: TGTGCCAGCAGCGCCACAAACACCGGGGTACGCACTGAAGCTTTCTTT. Protein product: CASSATNTGVRTEAFF.

This clonotype was picked up a small number of times. The genes are TRBV2 and TRBJ2-5; either TRBD1 or TRBD2 may fit D (5 bases each). Trimming removed 7 bases from V and 5 bases from J, with 23 bases in between. Germline assignment: CDR1 SNHLY and CDR2 FYNNEI. This CDR3 is built from 16 residues. CDR3 sequence (DNA): TGTGCCAGCATCCCCATTACGGGACCACCCAGGGAGACCCAGTACTTC. Its translation is CASIPITGPPRETQYF. Based on the CDR3 plus reference TRBV2 and TRBJ2-5, the full variable domain is EPEVTQTPSHQVTQMGQEVILRCVPISNHLYFYWYRQILGQKVEFLVSFYNNEISEKSEIFDDQFSVERPDGSNFTLKIRSTKLEDSAMYFCASIPITGPPRETQYFGPGTRLLVL.

This clonotype was found many times. The chain couples TRBV24-1 to TRBJ1-5, with a tentative D call TRBD1 (6 bases). With 3 bases removed from V and 3 bases from J, the gap between germline ends came to 11 bases. CDR3 length: 15 amino acids. Per the germline V gene, CDR1 is KGHDR and CDR2 is SFDVKD. In DNA, the CDR3 is TGTGCCACCAGTGATCTTACAGGGTACAATCAGCCCCAGCATTTT. It encodes CATSDLTGYNQPQHF.

This chain connects TRBV2 to TRBJ1-2; D is unclear. The CDR3 totals 13 residues. V lost 1 base, J lost 6 bases, and 9 bases lay in between. Germline V lookup: CDR1 SNHLY, CDR2 FYNNEI. CDR3 region: CASSEGTRHGYTF. The CDR3 DNA sequence: TGTGCCAGCAGTGAAGGGACCCGACATGGCTACACCTTC.

V usage is TRBV19 and J usage is TRBJ2-1; no reliable D call. Germline V gene sequence: CDR1 LNHDA, CDR2 SQIVND (reference sequence). This CDR3 has 14 residues. Trimming shortened V by 1 base and J by 3 bases, and 7 bases separated the two germline ends. CDR3 in DNA: TGTGCCAGTAGTATAGGTGTGGGCTACAATGAGCAGTTCTTC. Translating it yields CASSIGVGYNEQFF.

J is TRBJ2-7 and V is TRBV29-1; D gene unclear. V lost 4 bases to trimming and J lost 1 base, with 5 bases between them. The CDR3 totals 11 residues. Germline CDR1 is SQVTM and CDR2 is ANQGSEA. The CDR3 loop reads CSVGGSYEQYF. CDR3 sequence (DNA): TGCAGCGTTGGGGGATCCTACGAGCAGTACTTC.

This clonotype was detected only a few times. This rearrangement joins TRBV14 to TRBJ2-7; 12 bases fit TRBD1. Germline V lookup: CDR1 SGHDN, CDR2 FVKESK. The CDR3 has 14 residues. J gave up 9 bases and V 4 bases, and 7 bases lay outside the gene matches. This CDR3 is CASSPGQGAMAQYF. CDR3 nucleotide sequence: TGTGCCAGCAGCCCGGGACAGGGGGCGATGGCGCAGTACTTC.